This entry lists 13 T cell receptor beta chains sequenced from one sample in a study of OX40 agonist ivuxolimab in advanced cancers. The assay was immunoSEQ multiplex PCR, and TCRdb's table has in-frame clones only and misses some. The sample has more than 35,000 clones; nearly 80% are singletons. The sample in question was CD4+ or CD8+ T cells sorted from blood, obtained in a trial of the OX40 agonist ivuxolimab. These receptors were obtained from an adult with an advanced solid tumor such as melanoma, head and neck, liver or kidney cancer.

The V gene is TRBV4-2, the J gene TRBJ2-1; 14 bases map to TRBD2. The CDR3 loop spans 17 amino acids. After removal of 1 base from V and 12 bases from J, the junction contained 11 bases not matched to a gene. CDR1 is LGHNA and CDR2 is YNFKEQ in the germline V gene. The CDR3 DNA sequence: TGTGCCAGCAGCCAAGCCGAGGGACTAGCGGGAGAGGGGGGGCAGTTCTTC. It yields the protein CASSQAEGLAGEGGQFF.

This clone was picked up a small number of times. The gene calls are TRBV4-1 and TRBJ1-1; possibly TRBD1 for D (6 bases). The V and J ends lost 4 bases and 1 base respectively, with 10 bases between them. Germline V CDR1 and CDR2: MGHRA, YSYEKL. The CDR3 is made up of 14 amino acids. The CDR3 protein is CASSRPTGNTEAFF. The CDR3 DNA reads TGCGCCAGCAGCCGCCCGACAGGGAACACTGAAGCTTTCTTT.

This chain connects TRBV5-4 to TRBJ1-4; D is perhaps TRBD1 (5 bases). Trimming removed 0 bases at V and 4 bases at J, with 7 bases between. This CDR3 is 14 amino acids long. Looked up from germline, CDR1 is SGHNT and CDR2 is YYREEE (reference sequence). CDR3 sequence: CASSLGGDNEKLFF. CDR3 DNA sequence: TGTGCCAGCAGCTTGGGGGGGGATAATGAAAAACTGTTTTTT.

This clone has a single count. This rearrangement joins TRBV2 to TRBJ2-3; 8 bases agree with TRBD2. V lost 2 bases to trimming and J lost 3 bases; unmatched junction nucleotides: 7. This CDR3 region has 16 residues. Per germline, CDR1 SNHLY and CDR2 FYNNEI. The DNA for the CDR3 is TGTGCCAGCAGTGAAAGGACTAGCTATAGGACAGATACGCAGTATTTT. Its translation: CASSERTSYRTDTQYF.

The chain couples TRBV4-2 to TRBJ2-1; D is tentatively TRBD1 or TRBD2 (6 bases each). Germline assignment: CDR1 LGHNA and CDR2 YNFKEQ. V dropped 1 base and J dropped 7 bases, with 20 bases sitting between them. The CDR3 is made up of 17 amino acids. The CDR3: CASSQVGEEGGKNEQFF. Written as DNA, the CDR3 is TGTGCCAGCAGCCAAGTGGGGGAGGAGGGGGGAAAGAATGAGCAGTTCTTC.

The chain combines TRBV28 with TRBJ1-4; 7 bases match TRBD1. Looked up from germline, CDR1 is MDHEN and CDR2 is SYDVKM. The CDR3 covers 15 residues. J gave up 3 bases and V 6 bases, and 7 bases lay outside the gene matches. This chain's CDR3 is CASSPGQASNEKLFF. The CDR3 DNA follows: TGTGCCAGCAGCCCAGGACAGGCGTCTAATGAAAAACTGTTTTTT.

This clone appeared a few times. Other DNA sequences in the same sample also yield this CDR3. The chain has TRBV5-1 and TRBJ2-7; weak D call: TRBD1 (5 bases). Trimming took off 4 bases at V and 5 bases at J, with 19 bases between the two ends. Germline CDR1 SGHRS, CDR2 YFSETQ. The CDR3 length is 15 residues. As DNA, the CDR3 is TGCGCCAGCAGCCTTGGCGGCCAGGGTATACACGAGCAGTACTTC. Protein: CASSLGGQGIHEQYF.

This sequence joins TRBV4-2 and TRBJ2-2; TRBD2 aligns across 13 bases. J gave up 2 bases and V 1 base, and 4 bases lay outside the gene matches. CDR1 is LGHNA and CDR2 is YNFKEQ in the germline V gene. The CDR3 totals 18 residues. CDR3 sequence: CASSQGTSGGRNTGELFF. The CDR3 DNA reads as TGTGCCAGCAGCCAAGGGACTAGCGGGGGCCGTAACACCGGGGAGCTGTTTTTT.

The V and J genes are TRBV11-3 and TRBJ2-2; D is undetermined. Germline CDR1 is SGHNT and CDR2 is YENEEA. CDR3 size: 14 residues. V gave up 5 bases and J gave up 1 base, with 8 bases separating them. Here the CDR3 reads CASSVRGNTGELFF. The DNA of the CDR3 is TGTGCCAGCAGCGTACGTGGGAACACCGGGGAGCTGTTTTTT.

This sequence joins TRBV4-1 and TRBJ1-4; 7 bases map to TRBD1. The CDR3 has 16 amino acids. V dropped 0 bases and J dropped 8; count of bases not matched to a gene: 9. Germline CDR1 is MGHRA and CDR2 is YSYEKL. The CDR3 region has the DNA TGCGCCAGCAGCCAAGATGGTGTCAGGGGGGCCGAAAAACTGTTTTTT. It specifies CASSQDGVRGAEKLFF.

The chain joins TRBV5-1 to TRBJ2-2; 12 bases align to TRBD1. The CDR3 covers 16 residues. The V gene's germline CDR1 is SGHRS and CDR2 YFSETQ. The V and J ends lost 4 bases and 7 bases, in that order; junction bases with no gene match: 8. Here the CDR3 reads CASSVGQGALGGELFF. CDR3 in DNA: TGCGCCAGCAGCGTGGGACAGGGGGCACTGGGCGGGGAGCTGTTTTTT.

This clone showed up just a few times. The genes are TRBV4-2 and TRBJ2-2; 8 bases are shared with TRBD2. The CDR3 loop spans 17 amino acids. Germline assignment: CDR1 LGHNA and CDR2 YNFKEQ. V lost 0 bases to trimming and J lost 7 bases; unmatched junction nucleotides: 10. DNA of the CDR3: TGTGCCAGCAGCCAAGATTCCCAGCGGGAGAGTGGCGGGGAGCTGTTTTTT. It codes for CASSQDSQRESGGELFF.

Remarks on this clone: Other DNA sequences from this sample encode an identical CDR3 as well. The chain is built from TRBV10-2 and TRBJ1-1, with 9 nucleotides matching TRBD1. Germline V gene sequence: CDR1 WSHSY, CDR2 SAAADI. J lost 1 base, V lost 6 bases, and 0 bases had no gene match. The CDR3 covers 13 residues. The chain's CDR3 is CASRGQGNTEAFF. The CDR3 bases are TGCGCCAGCAGGGGACAGGGGAACACTGAAGCTTTCTTT.